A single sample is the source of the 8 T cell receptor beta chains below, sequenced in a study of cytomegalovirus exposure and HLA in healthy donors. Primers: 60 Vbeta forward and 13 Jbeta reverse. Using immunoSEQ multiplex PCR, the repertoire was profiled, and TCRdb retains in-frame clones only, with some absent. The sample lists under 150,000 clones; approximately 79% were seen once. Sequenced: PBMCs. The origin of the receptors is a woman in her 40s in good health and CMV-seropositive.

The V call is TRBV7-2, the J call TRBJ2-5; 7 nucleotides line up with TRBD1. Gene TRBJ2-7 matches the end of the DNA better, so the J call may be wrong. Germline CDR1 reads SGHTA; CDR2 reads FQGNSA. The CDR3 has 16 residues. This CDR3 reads CASSSISGTATYEQYF. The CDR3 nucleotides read TGTGCCAGCAGCTCGATCTCCGGGACAGCCACCTACGAGCAGTACTTC.

The CDR3 bases are TGTGCCAGCAGCCAACTAGCGGGGCGGTTCGAGACCCAGTACTTC. It translates to CASSQLAGRFETQYF. The genes are TRBV7-2 and TRBJ2-5, with 10 bases aligning to TRBD2. The CDR3 totals 15 residues. The germline CDR1 and CDR2 sequences are SGHTA and FQGNSA. V dropped 5 bases and J dropped 5; count of bases not matched to a gene: 8.

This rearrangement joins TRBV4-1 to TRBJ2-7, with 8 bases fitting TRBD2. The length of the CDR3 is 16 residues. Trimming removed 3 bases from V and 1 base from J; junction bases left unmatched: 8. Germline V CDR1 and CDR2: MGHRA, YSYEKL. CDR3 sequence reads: CASSQAVGGASYEQYF. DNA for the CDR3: TGCGCCAGCAGCCAGGCCGTCGGGGGGGCTTCCTACGAGCAGTACTTC.

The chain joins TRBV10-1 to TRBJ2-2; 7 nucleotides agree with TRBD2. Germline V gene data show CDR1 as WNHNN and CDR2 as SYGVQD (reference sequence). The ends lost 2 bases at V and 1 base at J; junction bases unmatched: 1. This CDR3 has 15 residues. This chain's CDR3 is CASSEIAGNTGELFF. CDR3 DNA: TGCGCCAGCAGTGAGATAGCGGGGAACACCGGGGAGCTGTTTTTT.

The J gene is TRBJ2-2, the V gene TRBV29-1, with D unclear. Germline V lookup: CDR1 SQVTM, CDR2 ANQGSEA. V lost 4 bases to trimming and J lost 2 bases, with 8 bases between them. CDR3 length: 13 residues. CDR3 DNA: TGCAGCGTTGTGCGGATTAACACCGGGGAGCTGTTTTTT. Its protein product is CSVVRINTGELFF.

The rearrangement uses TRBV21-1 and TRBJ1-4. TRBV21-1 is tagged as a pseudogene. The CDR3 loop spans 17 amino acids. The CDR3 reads CASRSGRGGSTNEKLFF. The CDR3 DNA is TGTGCCAGCAGATCAGGGAGGGGTGGCTCAACTAATGAAAAACTGTTTTTT.

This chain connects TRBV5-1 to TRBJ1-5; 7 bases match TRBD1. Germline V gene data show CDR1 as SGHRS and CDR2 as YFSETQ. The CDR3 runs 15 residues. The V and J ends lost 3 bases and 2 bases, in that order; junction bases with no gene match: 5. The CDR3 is CASSWTGTGNQPQHF. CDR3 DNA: TGCGCCAGCAGCTGGACCGGGACAGGCAATCAGCCCCAGCATTTT.

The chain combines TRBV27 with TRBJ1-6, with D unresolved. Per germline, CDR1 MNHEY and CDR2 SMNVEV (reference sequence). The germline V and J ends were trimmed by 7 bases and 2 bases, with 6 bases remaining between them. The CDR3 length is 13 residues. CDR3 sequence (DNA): TGTGCCAGCACCGGGACCTATAATTCACCCCTCCACTTT. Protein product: CASTGTYNSPLHF.